This entry is about one T cell receptor beta chain. The sample comes from a study of OX40 agonist ivuxolimab in advanced cancers. Profiled with immunoSEQ multiplex PCR; TCRdb holds only in-frame clones, not every one. Of some 60,000 clones listed, roughly 90% were seen once; the top ten hold roughly 12%. The germline V gene has CDR1 SEHNR and CDR2 FQNEAQ (reference sequence). Germline trimming cut 4 bases from V and 2 bases from J; bases unmatched to any gene: 10. This CDR3 spans 16 amino acids. The rearrangement links TRBV7-9 to TRBJ2-5, with 7 bases lining up with TRBD1. The TCR originated in an adult with an advanced solid tumor such as melanoma, head and neck, liver or kidney cancer. Sequencing used CD4+ or CD8+ T cells sorted from blood, obtained in a trial of the OX40 agonist ivuxolimab. The chain's CDR3 is CASSSSTGLRQETQYF. The CDR3 DNA follows: TGTGCCAGCAGCTCGTCGACAGGGTTAAGGCAAGAGACCCAGTACTTC. The entire variable domain, with the rest obtained from reference TRBV7-9 and TRBJ2-5, is as follows: DTGVSQNPRHKITKRGQNVTFRCDPISEHNRLYWYRQTLGQGPEFLTYFQNEAQLEKSRLLSDRFSAERPKGSFSTLEIQRTEQGDSAMYLCASSSSTGLRQETQYFGPGTRLLVL.